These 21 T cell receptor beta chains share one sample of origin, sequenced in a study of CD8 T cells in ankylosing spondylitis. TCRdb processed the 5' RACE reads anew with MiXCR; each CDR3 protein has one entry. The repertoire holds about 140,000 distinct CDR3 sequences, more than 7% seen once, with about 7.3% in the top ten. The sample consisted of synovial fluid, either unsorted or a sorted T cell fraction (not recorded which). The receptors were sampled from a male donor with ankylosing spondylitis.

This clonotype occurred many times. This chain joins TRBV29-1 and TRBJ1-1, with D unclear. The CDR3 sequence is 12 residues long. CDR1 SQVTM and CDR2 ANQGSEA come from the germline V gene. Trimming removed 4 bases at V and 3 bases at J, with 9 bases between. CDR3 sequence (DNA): TGCAGCGTTGTAAGTTCCCACACTGAAGCTTTCTTT. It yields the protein CSVVSSHTEAFF. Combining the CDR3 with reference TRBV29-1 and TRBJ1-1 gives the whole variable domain SAVISQKPSRDICQRGTSLTIQCQVDSQVTMMFWYRQQPGQSLTLIATANQGSEATYESGFVIDKFPISRPNLTFSTLTVSNMSPEDSSIYLCSVVSSHTEAFFGQGTRLTVV.

The CDR3 reads CSASGTGPQHF. As DNA, the CDR3 is TGCAGTGCTTCCGGGACAGGGCCCCAGCATTTT. The V call is TRBV20-1, the J call TRBJ1-5; 8 bases are a match to TRBD1. The length of the CDR3 is 11 residues. The J segment lost 9 bases and the V segment lost 5 bases, leaving 3 bases of the junction unmatched. Germline CDR1 DFQATT, CDR2 SNEGSKA (reference sequence).

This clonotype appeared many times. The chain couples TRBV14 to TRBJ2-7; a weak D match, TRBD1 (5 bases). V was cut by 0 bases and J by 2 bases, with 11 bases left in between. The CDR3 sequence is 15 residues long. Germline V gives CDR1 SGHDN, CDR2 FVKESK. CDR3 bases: TGTGCCAGCAGCCAAGATCCGGAAGGGGCCTACGAGCAGTACTTC. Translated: CASSQDPEGAYEQYF.

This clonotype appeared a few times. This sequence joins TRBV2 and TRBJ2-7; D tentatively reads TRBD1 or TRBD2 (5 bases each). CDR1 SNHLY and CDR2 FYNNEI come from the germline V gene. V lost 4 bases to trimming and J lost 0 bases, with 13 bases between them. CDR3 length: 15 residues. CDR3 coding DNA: TGTGCCAGCAGTGCTTGGGACGCCAGCTCCTACGAGCAGTACTTC. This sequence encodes CASSAWDASSYEQYF.

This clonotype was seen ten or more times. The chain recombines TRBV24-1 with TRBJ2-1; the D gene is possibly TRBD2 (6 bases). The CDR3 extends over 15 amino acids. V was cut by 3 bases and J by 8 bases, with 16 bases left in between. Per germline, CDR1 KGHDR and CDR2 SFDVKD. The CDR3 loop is CATSDRDSYGHEQFF. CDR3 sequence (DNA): TGTGCCACCAGTGATAGGGACTCCTATGGACATGAGCAGTTCTTC.

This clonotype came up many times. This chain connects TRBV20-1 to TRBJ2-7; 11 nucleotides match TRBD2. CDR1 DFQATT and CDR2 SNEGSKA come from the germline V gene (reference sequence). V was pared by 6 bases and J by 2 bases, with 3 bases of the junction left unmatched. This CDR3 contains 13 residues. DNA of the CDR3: TGCAGTGCCCTGGGACTAGCGGCCTACGAGCAGTACTTC. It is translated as CSALGLAAYEQYF.

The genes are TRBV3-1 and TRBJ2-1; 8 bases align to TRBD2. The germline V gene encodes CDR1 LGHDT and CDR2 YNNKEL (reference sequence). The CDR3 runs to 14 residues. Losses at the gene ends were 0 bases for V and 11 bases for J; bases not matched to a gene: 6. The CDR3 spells CASSQDLLAGQQFF. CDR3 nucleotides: TGTGCCAGCAGCCAAGATCTATTAGCGGGGCAGCAGTTCTTC.

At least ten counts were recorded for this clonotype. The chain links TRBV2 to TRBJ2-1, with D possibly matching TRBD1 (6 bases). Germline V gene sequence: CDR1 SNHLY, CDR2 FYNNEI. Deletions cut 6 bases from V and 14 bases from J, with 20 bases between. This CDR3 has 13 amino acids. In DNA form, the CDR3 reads TGTGCCAGCAGGCAAACCGCTTCGGGACACGAGTTCTTC. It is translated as CASRQTASGHEFF.

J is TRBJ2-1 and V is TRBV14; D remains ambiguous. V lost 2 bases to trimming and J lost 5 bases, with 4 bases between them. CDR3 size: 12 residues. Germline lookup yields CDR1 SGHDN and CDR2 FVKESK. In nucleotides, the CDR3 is TGTGCCAGCAGCCAAAACCACAATGAGCAGTTCTTC. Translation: CASSQNHNEQFF.

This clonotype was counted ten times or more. CDR3 residues: CASSSKVTGIEAFF. The CDR3 bases are TGTGCCAGCAGCTCCAAGGTTACAGGGATCGAAGCTTTCTTT. The chain is built from TRBV7-2 and TRBJ1-1; a possible D gene is TRBD1 (6 bases). The germline V gene has CDR1 SGHTA and CDR2 FQGNSA. The CDR3 sequence is 14 residues long. V shed 4 bases and J shed 8 bases, with 17 bases lying between them. Looking up the rest from reference TRBV7-2 and TRBJ1-1 gives the full variable domain: GAGVSQSPSNKVTEKGKDVELRCDPISGHTALYWYRQSLGQGLEFLIYFQGNSAPDKSGLPSDRFSAERTGGSVSTLTIQRTQQEDSAVYLCASSSKVTGIEAFFGQGTRLTVV.

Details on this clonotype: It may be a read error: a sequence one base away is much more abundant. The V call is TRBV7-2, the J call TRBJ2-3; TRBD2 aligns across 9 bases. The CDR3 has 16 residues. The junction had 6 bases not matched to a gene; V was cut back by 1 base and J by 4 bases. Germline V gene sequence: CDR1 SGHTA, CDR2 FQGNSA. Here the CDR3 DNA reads TGTGCCAGCAGCTTAGTACCAGCGGGGGGCGCAGATACGCAGTATTTT. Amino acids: CASSLVPAGGADTQYF.

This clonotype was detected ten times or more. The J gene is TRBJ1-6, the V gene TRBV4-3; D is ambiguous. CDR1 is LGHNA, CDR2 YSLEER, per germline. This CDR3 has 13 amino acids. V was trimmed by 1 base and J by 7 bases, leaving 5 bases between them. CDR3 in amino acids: CASSQGANSPLHF. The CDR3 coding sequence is TGCGCCAGCAGCCAAGGAGCGAATTCACCCCTCCACTTT.

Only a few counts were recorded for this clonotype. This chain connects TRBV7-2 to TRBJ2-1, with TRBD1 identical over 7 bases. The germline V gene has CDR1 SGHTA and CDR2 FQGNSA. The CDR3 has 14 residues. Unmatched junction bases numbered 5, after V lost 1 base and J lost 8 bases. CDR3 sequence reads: CASSLGEGAYEQFF. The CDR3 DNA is TGTGCCAGCAGCTTAGGCGAGGGGGCCTATGAGCAGTTCTTC.

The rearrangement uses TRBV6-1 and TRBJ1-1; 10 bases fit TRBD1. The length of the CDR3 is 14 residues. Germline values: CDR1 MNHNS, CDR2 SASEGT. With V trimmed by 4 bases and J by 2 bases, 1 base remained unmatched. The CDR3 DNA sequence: TGTGCCAGCAGTGTGACAGGGGGCAACACTGAAGCTTTCTTT. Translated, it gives CASSVTGGNTEAFF.

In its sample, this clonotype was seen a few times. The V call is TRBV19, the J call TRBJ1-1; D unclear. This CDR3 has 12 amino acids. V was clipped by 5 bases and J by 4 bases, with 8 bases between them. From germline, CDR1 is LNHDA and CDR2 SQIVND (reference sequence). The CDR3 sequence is CASSEDVTEAFF. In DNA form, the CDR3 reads TGTGCCAGTAGTGAGGATGTCACTGAAGCTTTCTTT. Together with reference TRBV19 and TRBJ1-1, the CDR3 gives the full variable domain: DGGITQSPKYLFRKEGQNVTLSCEQNLNHDAMYWYRQDPGQGLRLIYYSQIVNDFQKGDIAEGYSVSREKKESFPLTVTSAQKNPTAFYLCASSEDVTEAFFGQGTRLTVV.

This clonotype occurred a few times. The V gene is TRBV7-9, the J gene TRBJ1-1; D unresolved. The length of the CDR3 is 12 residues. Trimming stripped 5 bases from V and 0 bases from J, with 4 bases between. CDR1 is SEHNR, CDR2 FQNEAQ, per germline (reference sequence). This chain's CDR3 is CASSEMNTEAFF. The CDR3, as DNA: TGTGCCAGCAGCGAGATGAACACTGAAGCTTTCTTT.

The CDR3: CASSPRRQGLEQYF. In nucleotides, the CDR3 is TGTGCCAGCAGTCCGAGACGACAGGGCCTCGAGCAGTACTTC. This chain joins TRBV27 and TRBJ2-7; the match to TRBD1 covers 7 bases. Germline-derived CDR1 and CDR2 are MNHEY and SMNVEV (reference sequence). The CDR3 loop spans 14 amino acids. V lost 5 bases to trimming and J lost 6 bases; unmatched junction nucleotides: 10.

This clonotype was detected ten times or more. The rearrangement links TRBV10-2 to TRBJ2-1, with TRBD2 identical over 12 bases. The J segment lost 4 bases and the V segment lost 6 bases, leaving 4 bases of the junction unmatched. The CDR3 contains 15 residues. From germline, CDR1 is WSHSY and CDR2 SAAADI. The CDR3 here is CASRTLAGGYNEQFF. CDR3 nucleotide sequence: TGCGCCAGCAGGACCCTAGCGGGAGGGTACAATGAGCAGTTCTTC.

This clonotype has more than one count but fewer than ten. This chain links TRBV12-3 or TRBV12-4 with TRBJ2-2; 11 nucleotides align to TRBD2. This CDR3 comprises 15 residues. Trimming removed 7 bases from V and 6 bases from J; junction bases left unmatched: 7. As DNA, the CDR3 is TGTGCCAGCACTCATAGCGGGAGGGCCGCCGGGGAGCTGTTTTTT. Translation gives CASTHSGRAAGELFF.

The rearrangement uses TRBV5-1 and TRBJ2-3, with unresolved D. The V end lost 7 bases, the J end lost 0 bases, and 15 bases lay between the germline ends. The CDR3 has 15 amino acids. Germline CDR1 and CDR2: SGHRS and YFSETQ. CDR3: CASVLRQPSTDTQYF. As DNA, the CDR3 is TGCGCCAGCGTCTTAAGGCAGCCCAGCACAGATACGCAGTATTTT.

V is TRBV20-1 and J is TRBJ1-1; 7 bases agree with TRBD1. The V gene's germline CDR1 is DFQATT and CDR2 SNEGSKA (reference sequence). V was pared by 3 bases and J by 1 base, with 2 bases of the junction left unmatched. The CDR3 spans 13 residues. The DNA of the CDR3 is TGCAGTGCTAGTCAGGGGGGGAACACTGAAGCTTTCTTT. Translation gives CSASQGGNTEAFF.